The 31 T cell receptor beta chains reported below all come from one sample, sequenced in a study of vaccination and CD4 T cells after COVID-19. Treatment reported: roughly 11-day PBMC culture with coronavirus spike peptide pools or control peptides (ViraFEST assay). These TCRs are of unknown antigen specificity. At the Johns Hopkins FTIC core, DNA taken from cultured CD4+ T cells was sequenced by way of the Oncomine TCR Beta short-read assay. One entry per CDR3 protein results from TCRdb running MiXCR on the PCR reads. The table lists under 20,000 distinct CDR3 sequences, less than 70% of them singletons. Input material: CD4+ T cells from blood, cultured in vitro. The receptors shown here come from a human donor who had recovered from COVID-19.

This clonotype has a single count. The CDR3 spells CASSLVGQANYGYTF. DNA of the CDR3: TGTGCCAGCAGCTTGGTGGGGCAAGCTAACTATGGCTACACCTTC. V usage is TRBV5-8 and J usage is TRBJ1-2; maybe TRBD1 (5 bases). Trimming stripped 0 bases from V and 0 bases from J, with 9 bases between. In germline, CDR1 is SGHTS, CDR2 YDEGEE. CDR3 length: 15 residues.

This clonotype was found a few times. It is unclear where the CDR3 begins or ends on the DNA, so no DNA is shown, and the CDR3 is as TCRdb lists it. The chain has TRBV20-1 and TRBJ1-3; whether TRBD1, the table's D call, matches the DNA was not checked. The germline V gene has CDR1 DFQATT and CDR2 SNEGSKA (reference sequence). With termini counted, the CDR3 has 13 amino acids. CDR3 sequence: CSSSGSGGNTIYF.

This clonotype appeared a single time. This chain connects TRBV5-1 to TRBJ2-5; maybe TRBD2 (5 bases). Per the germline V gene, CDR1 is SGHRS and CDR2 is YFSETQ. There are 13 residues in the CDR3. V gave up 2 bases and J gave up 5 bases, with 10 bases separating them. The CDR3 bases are TGCGCCAGCAGCTTAGAGGGCCCCGAGACCCAGTACTTC. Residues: CASSLEGPETQYF.

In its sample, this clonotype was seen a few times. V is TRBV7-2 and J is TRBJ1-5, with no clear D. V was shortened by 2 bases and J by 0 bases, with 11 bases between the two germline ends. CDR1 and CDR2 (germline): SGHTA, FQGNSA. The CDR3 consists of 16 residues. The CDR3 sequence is CASSLNSPNSNQPQHF. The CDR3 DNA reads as TGTGCCAGCAGCTTAAACAGTCCAAATAGCAATCAGCCCCAGCATTTT.

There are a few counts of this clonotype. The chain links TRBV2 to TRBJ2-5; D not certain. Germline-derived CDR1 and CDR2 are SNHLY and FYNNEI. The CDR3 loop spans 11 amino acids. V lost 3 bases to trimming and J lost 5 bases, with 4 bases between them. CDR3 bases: TGTGCCAGCAGTGATCGGGAGACCCAGTACTTC. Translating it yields CASSDRETQYF. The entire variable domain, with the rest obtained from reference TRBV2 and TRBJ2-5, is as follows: EPEVTQTPSHQVTQMGQEVILRCVPISNHLYFYWYRQILGQKVEFLVSFYNNEISEKSEIFDDQFSVERPDGSNFTLKIRSTKLEDSAMYFCASSDRETQYFGPGTRLLVL.

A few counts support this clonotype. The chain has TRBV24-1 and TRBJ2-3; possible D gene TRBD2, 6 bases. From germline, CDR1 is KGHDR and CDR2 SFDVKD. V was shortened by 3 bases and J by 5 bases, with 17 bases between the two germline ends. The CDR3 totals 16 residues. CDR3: CATSDIGDSMQDTQYF. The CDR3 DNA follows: TGTGCCACCAGTGATATTGGGGACTCGATGCAAGATACGCAGTATTTT.

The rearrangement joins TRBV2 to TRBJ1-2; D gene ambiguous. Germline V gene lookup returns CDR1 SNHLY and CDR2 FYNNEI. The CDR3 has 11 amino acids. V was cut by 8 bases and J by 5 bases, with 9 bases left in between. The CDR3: CASGLGYGYTF. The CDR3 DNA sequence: TGTGCCAGCGGGCTGGGGTATGGCTACACCTTC.

As DNA, the CDR3 is TGTGCCAGCTCCGCAGGGGCTCATGGCTACACCTTC. This translates into CASSAGAHGYTF. The genes are TRBV25-1 and TRBJ1-2, with a tentative D call TRBD1 (6 bases). This CDR3 is 12 amino acids long. V was shortened by 8 bases and J by 6 bases, with 13 bases between the two germline ends. The germline gives CDR1 MGHDK, CDR2 SYGVNS.

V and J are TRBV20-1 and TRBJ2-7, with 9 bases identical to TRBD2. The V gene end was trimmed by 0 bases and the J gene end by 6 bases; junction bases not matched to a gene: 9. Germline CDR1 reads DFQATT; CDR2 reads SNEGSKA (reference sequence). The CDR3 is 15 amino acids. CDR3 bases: TGCAGTGCTAGAGATCGGCGGGAGGGCTTCGGCGAGCAGTACTTC. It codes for CSARDRREGFGEQYF.

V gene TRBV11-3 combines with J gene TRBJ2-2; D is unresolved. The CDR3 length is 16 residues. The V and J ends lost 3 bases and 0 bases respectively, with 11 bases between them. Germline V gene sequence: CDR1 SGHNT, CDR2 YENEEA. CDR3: CASSFPHNTNTGELFF. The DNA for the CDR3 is TGTGCCAGCAGCTTCCCGCACAATACGAACACCGGGGAGCTGTTTTTT.

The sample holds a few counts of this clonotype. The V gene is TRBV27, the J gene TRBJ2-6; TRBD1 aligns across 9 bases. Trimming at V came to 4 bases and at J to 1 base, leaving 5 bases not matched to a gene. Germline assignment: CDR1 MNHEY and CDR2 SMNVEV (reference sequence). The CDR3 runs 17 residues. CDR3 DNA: TGTGCCAGCAGTTCCGGGACAGGGAGATCTGGGGCCAACGTCCTGACTTTC. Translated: CASSSGTGRSGANVLTF.

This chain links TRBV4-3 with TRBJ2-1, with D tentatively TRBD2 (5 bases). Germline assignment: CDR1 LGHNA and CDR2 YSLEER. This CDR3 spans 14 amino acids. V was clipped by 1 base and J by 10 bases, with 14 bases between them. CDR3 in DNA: TGCGCCAGCAGCCAAGTTTTGAGGGCCAGCGAGCAGTTCTTC. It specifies CASSQVLRASEQFF.

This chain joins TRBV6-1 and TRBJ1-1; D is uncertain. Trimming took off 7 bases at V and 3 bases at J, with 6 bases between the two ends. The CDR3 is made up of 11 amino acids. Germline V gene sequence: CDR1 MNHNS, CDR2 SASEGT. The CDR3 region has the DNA TGTGCCAGCATCGGTGACACTGAAGCTTTCTTT. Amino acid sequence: CASIGDTEAFF.

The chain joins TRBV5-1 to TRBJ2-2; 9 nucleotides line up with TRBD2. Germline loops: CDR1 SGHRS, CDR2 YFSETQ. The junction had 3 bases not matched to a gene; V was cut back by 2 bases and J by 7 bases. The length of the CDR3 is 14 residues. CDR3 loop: CASSFSGSDGELFF. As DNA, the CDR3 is TGCGCCAGCAGCTTTAGCGGGAGTGACGGGGAGCTGTTTTTT.

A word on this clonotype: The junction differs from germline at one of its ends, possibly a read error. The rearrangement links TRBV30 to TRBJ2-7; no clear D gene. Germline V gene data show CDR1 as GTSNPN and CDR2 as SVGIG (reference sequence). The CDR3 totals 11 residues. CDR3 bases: TGTGCCCGGAGTGTAGGTTCCGAGCAGTACTTC. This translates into CARSVGSEQYF.

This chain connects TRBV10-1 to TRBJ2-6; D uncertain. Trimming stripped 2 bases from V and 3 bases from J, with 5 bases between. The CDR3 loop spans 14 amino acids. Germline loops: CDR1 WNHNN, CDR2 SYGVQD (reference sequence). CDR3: CASSEGHGANVLTF. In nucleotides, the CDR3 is TGCGCCAGCAGTGAGGGGCATGGGGCCAACGTCCTGACTTTC.

The CDR3 DNA reads as TGTGCCAGCAGTTTAGGCAGGGGCGTCCCCAATCAGCCCCAGCATTTT. Protein sequence: CASSLGRGVPNQPQHF. This sequence joins TRBV27 and TRBJ1-5, with TRBD1 as a possible D gene (6 bases). The germline gives CDR1 MNHEY, CDR2 SMNVEV (reference sequence). The CDR3 sequence is 16 residues long. Trimming removed 2 bases from V and 3 bases from J, with 14 bases in between.

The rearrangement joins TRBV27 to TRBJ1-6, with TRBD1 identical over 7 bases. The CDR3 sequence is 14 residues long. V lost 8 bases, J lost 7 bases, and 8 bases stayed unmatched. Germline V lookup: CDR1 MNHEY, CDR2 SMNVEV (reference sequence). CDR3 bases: TGTGCCAGCCGGGACAGCAGGGGAAATTCACCCCTCCACTTT. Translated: CASRDSRGNSPLHF.

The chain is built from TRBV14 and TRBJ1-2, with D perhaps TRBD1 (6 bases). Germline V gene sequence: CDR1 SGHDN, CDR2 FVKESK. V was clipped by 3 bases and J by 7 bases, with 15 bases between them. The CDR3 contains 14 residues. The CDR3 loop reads CASSHTGRLSGYTF. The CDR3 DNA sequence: TGTGCCAGCAGCCACACAGGGAGGTTAAGTGGCTACACCTTC.

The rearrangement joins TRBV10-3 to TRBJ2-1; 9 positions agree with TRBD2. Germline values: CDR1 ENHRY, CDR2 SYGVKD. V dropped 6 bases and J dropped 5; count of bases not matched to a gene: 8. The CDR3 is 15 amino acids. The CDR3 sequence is CAISGVAGDNNEQFF. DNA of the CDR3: TGTGCCATCAGCGGAGTAGCGGGGGATAACAATGAGCAGTTCTTC.

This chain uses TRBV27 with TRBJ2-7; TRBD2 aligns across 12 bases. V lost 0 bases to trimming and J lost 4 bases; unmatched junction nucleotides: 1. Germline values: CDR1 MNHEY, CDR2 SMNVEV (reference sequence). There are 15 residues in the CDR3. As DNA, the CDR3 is TGTGCCAGCAGTTTATCACTAGCGGGAGGTTACGAGCAGTACTTC. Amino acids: CASSLSLAGGYEQYF.

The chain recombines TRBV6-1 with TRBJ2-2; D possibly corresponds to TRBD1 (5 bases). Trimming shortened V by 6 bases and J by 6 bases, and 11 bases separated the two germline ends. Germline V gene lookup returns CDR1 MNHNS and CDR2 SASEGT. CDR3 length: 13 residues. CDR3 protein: CASSPPTAGELFF. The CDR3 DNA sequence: TGTGCCAGCAGCCCCCCGACAGCCGGGGAGCTGTTTTTT.

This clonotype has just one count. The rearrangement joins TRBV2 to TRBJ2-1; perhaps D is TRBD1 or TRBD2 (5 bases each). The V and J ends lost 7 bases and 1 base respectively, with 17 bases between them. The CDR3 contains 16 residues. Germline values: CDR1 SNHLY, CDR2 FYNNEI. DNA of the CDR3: TGTGCCAGCATAGGCCAGGGTAGCGTATCCTACAATGAGCAGTTCTTC. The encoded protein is CASIGQGSVSYNEQFF.

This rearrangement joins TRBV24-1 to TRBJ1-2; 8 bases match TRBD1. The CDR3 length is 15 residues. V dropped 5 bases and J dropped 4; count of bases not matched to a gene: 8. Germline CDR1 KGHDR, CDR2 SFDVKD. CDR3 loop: CATSAPGQEFYGYTF. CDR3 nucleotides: TGTGCCACCAGTGCACCGGGACAGGAATTCTATGGCTACACCTTC.

The CDR3, as DNA: TGCAGTGCCAGTACACAGGGGGCGGGCTCCAGGGTGCTGGCTACGCAGTATTTT. Translated: CSASTQGAGSRVLATQYF. This rearrangement joins TRBV20-1 to TRBJ2-3, with TRBD1 matching over 9 bases. Germline CDR1 DFQATT, CDR2 SNEGSKA (reference sequence). The length of the CDR3 is 18 residues. Trimming removed 6 bases from V and 8 bases from J; junction bases left unmatched: 24.

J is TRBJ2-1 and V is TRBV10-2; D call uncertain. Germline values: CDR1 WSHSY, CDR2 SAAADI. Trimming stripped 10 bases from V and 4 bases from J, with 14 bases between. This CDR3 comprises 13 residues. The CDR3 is CATVPQAYNEQFF. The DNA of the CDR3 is TGCGCCACGGTCCCTCAAGCTTACAATGAGCAGTTCTTC.

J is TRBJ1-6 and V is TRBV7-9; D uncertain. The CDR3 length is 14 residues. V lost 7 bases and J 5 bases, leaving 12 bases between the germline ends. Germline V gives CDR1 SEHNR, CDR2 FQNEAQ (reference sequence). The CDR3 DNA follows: TGTGCCAGCAACCCGGACGGAGATAATTCACCCCTCCACTTT. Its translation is CASNPDGDNSPLHF.

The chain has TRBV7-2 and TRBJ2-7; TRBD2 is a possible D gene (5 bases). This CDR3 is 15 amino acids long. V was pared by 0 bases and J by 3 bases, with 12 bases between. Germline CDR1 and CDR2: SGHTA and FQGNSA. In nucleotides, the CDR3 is TGTGCCAGCAGCTTAGCTACGGGATCAGGCTACGAGCAGTACTTC. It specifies CASSLATGSGYEQYF.

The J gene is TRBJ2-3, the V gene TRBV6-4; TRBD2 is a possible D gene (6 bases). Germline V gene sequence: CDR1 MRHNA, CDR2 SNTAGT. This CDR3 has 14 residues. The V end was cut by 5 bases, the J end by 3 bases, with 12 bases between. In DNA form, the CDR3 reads TGTGCCAGCAGTCCCGGGACTCATACAGATACGCAGTATTTT. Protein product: CASSPGTHTDTQYF.

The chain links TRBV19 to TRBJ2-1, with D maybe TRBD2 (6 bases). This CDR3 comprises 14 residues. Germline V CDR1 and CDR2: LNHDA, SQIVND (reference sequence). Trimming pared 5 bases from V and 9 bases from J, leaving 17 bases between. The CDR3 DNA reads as TGTGCCAGTAGTCCCTCCGGTTCCGGGGGTGAGCAGTTCTTC. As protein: CASSPSGSGGEQFF.

The CDR3 sequence: CASTGQISNQPQHF. The CDR3 bases are TGTGCCAGCACGGGACAGATTAGCAATCAGCCCCAGCATTTT. This chain links TRBV7-8 with TRBJ1-5, with 7 bases fitting TRBD1. Germline V gene data show CDR1 as SGHVS and CDR2 as FQNEAQ. Unmatched junction bases numbered 3, after V lost 7 bases and J lost 0 bases. This CDR3 contains 14 residues.